These T cell receptor beta chains were read from a single sample in a study of cytomegalovirus exposure and HLA in healthy donors. The assay was immunoSEQ multiplex PCR, and TCRdb's table has in-frame clones only and misses some. Here the sample spans 150,000 to 200,000 clones, roughly 70% being singletons. What was sequenced was PBMCs. The source is a male donor in good health and CMV-seronegative. Both conserved end residues are part of each CDR3. The D gene is left open where the match is weak. The listing skips clone size in some rows; elsewhere it reads once, few, many or a size class.

j_call d_call v_call clone_size cdr3_nt cdr3_aa
TRBJ2-2 TRBD1 TRBV6-1 - TGTGCCAGCAGCCGGACAGGGCCGAACACCGGGGAGCTGTTTTTT CASSRTGPNTGELFF
TRBJ1-5 TRBD1 TRBV15 - TGTGCCACCAGCAGAGGGACAGGGGCTAGCAATCAGCCCCAGCATTTT CATSRGTGASNQPQHF
TRBJ1-2 - TRBV5-6 once TGTGCCAGCAGCTTGGCCATTGACAAATCCTATGGCTACACCTTC CASSLAIDKSYGYTF
TRBJ1-4 - TRBV19 once TGTGCCAGTAGTACGAGGACAGCGACTAATGAAAAACTGTTTTTT CASSTRTATNEKLFF
TRBJ2-1 - TRBV20-1 - TGCAGCTCCCGCCGGAATGAGCAGTTCTTC CSSRRNEQFF
TRBJ2-1 TRBD1 TRBV28 - TGTGCCAGCAGTGCAACGGGACAGGGGGCCAATGAGCAGTTCTTC CASSATGQGANEQFF
TRBJ2-6 TRBD2 TRBV9 few TGTGCCAGCAGCCGGACTAGCGAAACGGTTGGGGCCAACGTCCTGACTTTC CASSRTSETVGANVLTF
TRBJ1-3 TRBD1 TRBV7-9 - TGTGCCAGCAGCTCCCCGGGACAGAGCTCTGGAAACACCATATATTTT CASSSPGQSSGNTIYF
TRBJ2-7 TRBD1 TRBV5-8 - TGTGCCAGCAGCAACCGGGACAGGGGATTCGAGCAGTACTTC CASSNRDRGFEQYF
TRBJ1-4 TRBD1 TRBV28 - TGTGCCAGCAGTTTATATCAGGGGGCGGGTGAAAAACTGTTTTTT CASSLYQGAGEKLFF
TRBJ2-3 TRBD2 TRBV9 once TGTGCCAGCAGCGTAGGACTAGCGGGCATAGCAGATACGCAGTATTTT CASSVGLAGIADTQYF
TRBJ1-6 - TRBV7-3 - TGTGCCAGCAGCTCCACGGGAGGGGATAATTCACCCCTCCACTTT CASSSTGGDNSPLHF
TRBJ1-5 - TRBV5-1 - TGCGCCAGCAGCATAGGGACAAGCAATCAGCCCCAGCATTTT CASSIGTSNQPQHF
TRBJ2-7 - TRBV29-1 - TGCAGCGTTGGAGGAGGTTCAGGCCAAAGTTACGAGCAGTACTTC CSVGGGSGQSYEQYF
TRBJ2-7 TRBD2 TRBV5-6 - TGTGCCAGCAGCTACCCACCCGGGGGAGGGGATTCCTACGAGCAGTACTTC CASSYPPGGGDSYEQYF
TRBJ1-1 TRBD1 TRBV7-9 - TGTTCCAGCAGCTTATGGGACAGGTCGAACACTGAAGCTTTCTTT CSSSLWDRSNTEAFF
TRBJ2-1 TRBD2 TRBV19 - TGTGCCAGTAGTGAACTAGCGGGGGGGCCTGGTGAGCAGTTCTTC CASSELAGGPGEQFF
TRBJ1-1 - TRBV29-1 - TGCAGCCCCAAGGGGGGGTTGAACACTGAAGCTTTCTTT CSPKGGLNTEAFF
TRBJ2-7 - TRBV5-1 - TGCGCCAGCAGCCCCCAGGGGCCGTACGAGCAGTACTTC CASSPQGPYEQYF
TRBJ2-2 - TRBV28 - TGTGCCAGCAGTTTCGTCAGGAACACCGGGGAGCTGTTTTTT CASSFVRNTGELFF
TRBJ2-7 - TRBV19 - TGTGCCAGTTCCCGGGGGGGGACAGCATACGAGCAGTACTTC CASSRGGTAYEQYF
TRBJ1-5 - TRBV27 - TGTGCCAGCAGTTTTCAGGGGTTAGATCAGCCCCAGCATTTT CASSFQGLDQPQHF
TRBJ2-1 - TRBV5-1 - TGCGCCAGCAGCTTGTTAAGGGGAAGGTACAATGAGCAGTTCTTC CASSLLRGRYNEQFF
TRBJ2-7 TRBD2 TRBV27 - TGTGCCAGCAGGGGCTGGACTAGCGGGGTCTACGAGCAGTACTTC CASRGWTSGVYEQYF
TRBJ2-1 TRBD2 TRBV30 - TGTGCCTGGAGTGTTCGGGCGGGGGGGCAGGGCAATGAGCAGTTCTTC CAWSVRAGGQGNEQFF
TRBJ2-7 - TRBV19 few TGTGCCAGTAGTAAATCGACAGGACTCTCCTACGAGCAGTACTTC CASSKSTGLSYEQYF
TRBJ1-1 - TRBV6-5 - TGTGCCAGCAGTTACCGCCGCGTGAACACTGAAGCTTTCTTT CASSYRRVNTEAFF
TRBJ2-5 - TRBV4-3 once TGCGCCAGCAGCCAGGTTCAGGGAAATGGTGAGACCCAGTACTTC CASSQVQGNGETQYF
TRBJ2-7 TRBD1 TRBV9 once TGTGCCAGCAGCCCCTCGACAGGGTACGAGCAGTACTTC CASSPSTGYEQYF
TRBJ2-3 - TRBV12-5 - TGTGCTAGTGGTTTGTCCCTCGGAGGAGTCAGCAATACGCAGTATTTT CASGLSLGGVSNTQYF
TRBJ1-3 - TRBV13 few TGTGCCTCGAGGGTCTTGTTCTCTGGAAACACCATATATTTT CASRVLFSGNTIYF
TRBJ2-1 TRBD2 TRBV5-1 - TGCGCCAGCAGCTCTACGGGACTAGCGATCTACAATGAGCAGTTCTTC CASSSTGLAIYNEQFF